This TCR beta chain was obtained from a study of shared clonotypes between healthy human individuals. Study outcomes and limitations: Sampling covered blood only; tissue repertoires likely differ.

What was sequenced on ten immunoSEQ deep assay plates was unsorted PBMC DNA. Sequencing used immunoSEQ multiplex PCR; TCRdb keeps in-frame clones, though not all of them. The table has 450,000 to 500,000 clones, about 79% seen once. Every donor, a Caucasian adult, lived in Nashville, Tennessee. Notes on this clone: Antigen unknown.

Germline lookup yields CDR1 WSHSY and CDR2 SAAADI. The CDR3 runs to 16 residues. Between the trimmed V and J ends, which lost 7 bases and 5 bases, there was a span of 22 bases. This receptor was identified in a woman between 40 and 50 years old in good health. Some clones in this sample may be carry-over from other donors' samples. This chain connects TRBV10-2 to TRBJ2-3; D tentatively fits TRBD1 or TRBD2 (5 bases each). The sequencing input was PBMCs. CDR3 amino acids: CASNEVGVAAQDTQYF. For the CDR3, the DNA is TGCGCCAGCAACGAAGTGGGGGTAGCCGCACAAGATACGCAGTATTTT.